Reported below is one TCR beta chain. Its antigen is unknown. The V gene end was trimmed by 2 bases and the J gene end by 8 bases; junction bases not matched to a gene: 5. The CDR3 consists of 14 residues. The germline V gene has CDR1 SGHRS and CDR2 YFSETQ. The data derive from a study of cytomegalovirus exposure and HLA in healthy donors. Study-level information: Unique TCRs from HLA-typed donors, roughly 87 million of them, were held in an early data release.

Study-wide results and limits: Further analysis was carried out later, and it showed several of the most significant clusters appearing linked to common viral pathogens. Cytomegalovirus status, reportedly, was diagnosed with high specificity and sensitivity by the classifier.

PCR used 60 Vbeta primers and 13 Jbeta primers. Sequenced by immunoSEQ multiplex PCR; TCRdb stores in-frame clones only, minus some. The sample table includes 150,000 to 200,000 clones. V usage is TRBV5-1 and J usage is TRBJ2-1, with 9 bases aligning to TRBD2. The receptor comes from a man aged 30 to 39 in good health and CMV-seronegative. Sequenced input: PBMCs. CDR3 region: CASSFLAGNDEQFF. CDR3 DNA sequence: TGCGCCAGCAGCTTCCTAGCGGGAAACGATGAGCAGTTCTTC.